This T cell receptor (beta chain) was identified in a study of blood T cell repertoires in COVID-19 (dated by TCRdb to about 2020). Context from the whole study: Collaborator samples came from the United States, Italy and Spain and covered acute and convalescent phases of COVID-19. The prospective study material was composed of cDNA or gDNA derived from T cells, B-cell-depleted T cells, or PBMCs. Deeply sampled blood TCRbeta repertoires from subjects exposed to, actively infected with, or recovered from COVID-19 were included in the dataset. The repertoires were released in a freely available public database intended as a resource for research on the immune response to SARS-CoV-2. The samples were drawn from the first 160 participants of the ongoing ImmuneRACE study and from 1,254 subjects provided by 6 global collaborators. Nearly every sample came with metadata listing a de-identified subject ID, COVID-19 status, age in years and sex. Where HLA class I and class II types were available, the types were taken from metadata supplied by the sample provider, not from assay-based typing. Overall study outcomes, separate from this receptor: The amount of clinical and demographic metadata varied by source and participant and was provided uncurated.

Participants in the prospective study were aged 18 to 89 years, lived in approximately 26 United States geographic areas, and enrolled through a virtual design. Cohort assignment in the prospective study relied on participant-reported clinical history from a screening survey and a study questionnaire. For ImmuneRACE Cohort 3, a participant was defined as recovered based on two consecutive negative NP/OP PCR tests, clearance by a healthcare professional, or resolution of symptoms. In the prospective study, whole blood, serum and a nasopharyngeal or oropharyngeal swab were collected from each participant by mobile phlebotomists. Additional blood draws and questionnaires over an approximately 2-month period could optionally be provided by prospective study participants. Before DNA extraction, blood samples from the prospective study were shipped at room temperature or frozen. Deletion took 2 bases off V and 10 bases off J, with a span of 16 bases between the germline ends. CDR1 and CDR2, per the germline V gene, are SGHRS and YFSETQ. The CDR3 has 15 amino acids, counting the end cysteine and phenylalanine. Only CDR3 DNA remains: 45 bases, in frame from the first base.

TCRbeta CDR3 regions were amplified from genomic DNA using the immunoSEQ Assay, a bias-controlled multiplex PCR. The paper's data handling went like this. The number of nucleated cells in each sample was estimated from the amplification of reference gene primers within the assay. To quantify the absolute abundance of each unique TCRbeta CDR3 rearrangement, sequence reads were collapsed and filtered. Productive Simpson clonality was computed per sample as the square root of Simpson's diversity index over productive rearrangements. The table comes from immuneACCESS by way of TCRdb, which keeps in-frame sequences with V and J called. Part of the clones is missing from these tables; in studies checked, under half for an unresolved V gene and the rest for unknown reasons. V and J calls plus clone size are reproduced from that table; the DNA served to infer D and trimming. This sample holds roughly 250,000 clones; over 75% were observed only once. 4.3% of the sample lies in the top ten.

Of note for this clone: The antigen it recognizes is unknown. Base qualities are missing; no much larger clone stands one base away.

The receptor comes from a woman aged 25 to 45 who had recovered from COVID-19. This receptor chain uses TRBV5-1 and TRBJ1-6; no D gene call is confident. The sample consisted of PBMCs or T cells enriched from blood (not recorded which). The CDR3 reads as follows: CASSFPDREGSPLHF. The DNA reads as follows: TGCGCCAGCAGCTTTCCCGACCGGGAAGGGTCACCCCTCCACTTT.